This TCR beta chain stems from a study of CD8 T cells in ankylosing spondylitis. This CDR3 is 15 amino acids long. Germline CDR1 is DFQATT and CDR2 is SNEGSKA (reference sequence). Germline trimming cut 0 bases from V and 5 bases from J; bases unmatched to any gene: 7. MiXCR, run by TCRdb on the 5' RACE reads, gives a single entry per CDR3 protein. The sample includes around 300,000 distinct CDR3 sequences, around 21% seen only once; the top ten take roughly 3.6%. What was sequenced was blood, either unsorted or a sorted T cell fraction (not recorded which). The sequence derives from a female donor with ankylosing spondylitis or in good health (not recorded which). This chain links TRBV20-1 with TRBJ2-1; TRBD2 aligns across 7 bases. The CDR3 loop reads CSARDGREVHNEQFF. CDR3 DNA sequence: TGCAGTGCTAGAGATGGGAGGGAGGTCCACAATGAGCAGTTCTTC.